The source of this T cell receptor (beta chain) is a study of T-cell memory formation after mild COVID-19. At the level of the study: In these data, TCR clusters were largely donor specific. Overall study results and limits: Clones that contracted from day 15 to 85 had balanced CD4/CD8; later expanders were CD4+ biased. The pre-infection memory compartment contained some responding clones, suggesting cross-reactive memory joined. For contracting clones, CD4+ ones sat mainly in CM and EM, CD8+ in EMRA.

MiXCR, run by TCRdb on the 5' RACE reads, gives a single entry per CDR3 protein. The table shows approximately 340,000 distinct CDR3 sequences, with approximately 16% occurring only once. Remarks on this clonotype: Its cognate antigen is unknown.

With 3 bases removed from V and 3 bases from J, the gap between germline ends came to 5 bases. This CDR3 is built from 12 residues. This chain uses TRBV12-3 or TRBV12-4 with TRBJ2-5, with D possibly TRBD2 on 5 matching bases. The source is a man aged 18 to 29 who had mild COVID-19 (a few samples of this study predate the infection). Cell type and time point are not known. Sequencing was done on a sample of PBMCs or a T cell subset sorted from them (not recorded which). CDR3: CASSFGEETQYF. Written as DNA, the CDR3 is TGTGCCAGCAGTTTCGGGGAAGAGACCCAGTACTTC.